The rows below give T cell receptor beta chains drawn from one sample of a study of response to subunit inactivated influenza vaccine. TCRdb recomputed calls from the RT-PCR reads with MiXCR, one row per CDR3 protein. Among about 540,000 distinct CDR3 sequences listed, roughly a quarter were seen once. The sample was also reused in another study, on T cells expressing NK-cell markers.

Sequencing used CD4+ T cells sorted from PBMCs, obtained approximately 12 days after vaccination. These receptors all stem from a man aged 50-60 years who received an inactivated influenza vaccine. CDR3s include the opening cysteine and the closing phenylalanine or tryptophan. The order of the fields is J gene, D gene, clone size, V gene, CDR3 DNA, CDR3 protein. A D gene is named only where the DNA matches it firmly. Expanded clones get a size class; other rows say once, few or many, or leave the size out.

>TRBJ2-5|.|many|TRBV4-2
TGTGCCAGCAGCCAAGGATCCGAGACCCAGTACTTC
CASSQGSETQYF
>TRBJ1-5|.|many|TRBV28
TGTGCCAGCAGGACCGGGTTCTACAATCAGCCCCAGCATTTT
CASRTGFYNQPQHF
>TRBJ2-2|.|.|TRBV12-3/TRBV12-4
TGTGCCAGCATCCAGGGGCAACTCACCGGGGAGCTGTTTTTT
CASIQGQLTGELFF
>TRBJ2-2|.|.|TRBV7-9
TGTGCCAGCAAACCGACAGGCGCGAACACCGGGGAGCTGTTTTTT
CASKPTGANTGELFF
>TRBJ1-5|.|.|TRBV1
TGCACCAGCAGCCAAGACGGGCCACCAATCAATCAGCCCCAGCATTTT
CTSSQDGPPINQPQHF
>TRBJ1-2|.|.|TRBV12-3/TRBV12-4
TGTGCCAGCAGTTTATCCAGGGTTTATGGCTACACCTTC
CASSLSRVYGYTF
>TRBJ1-3|.|few|TRBV7-2
TGTGCCAGCAGCTTAGCCGGGAGGGCCGGAAACACCATATATTTT
CASSLAGRAGNTIYF
>TRBJ2-3|.|.|TRBV7-8
TGTGCCAGCAGACCTTCCGGGGGCACGAGGGATACGCAGTATTTT
CASRPSGGTRDTQYF
>TRBJ2-1|TRBD2|.|TRBV7-2
TGTGCCAGCAGCTTCCAGGGACTAGCGGGAGCCAATGAGCAGTTCTTC
CASSFQGLAGANEQFF
>TRBJ2-7|TRBD2|few|TRBV5-1
TGCGCCAGCAGCTTGAGTACACGGGGGGCCTACGAGCAGTACTTC
CASSLSTRGAYEQYF
>TRBJ2-5|.|once|TRBV11-2
TGTGCCAGCAGCTTAGAGAAGCCCCAAGAGACCCAGTACTTC
CASSLEKPQETQYF
>TRBJ2-1|.|few|TRBV2
TGTGCCAGCAGTACGCGACAGGAAAAGCAGTTCTTC
CASSTRQEKQFF
>TRBJ2-7|.|few|TRBV28
TGTGCCAGCAGTTCCCAGGTATGGGAGCAGTACTTC
CASSSQVWEQYF
>TRBJ1-5|.|few|TRBV7-2
TGTGCCAGCAGCTTACTCGTCGCGTCTAGCAATCAGCCCCAGCATTTT
CASSLLVASSNQPQHF
>TRBJ1-6|.|many|TRBV12-3/TRBV12-4
TGTGCCAGCAGCTCCGCGAGGGGGAATTCACCCCTCCACTTT
CASSSARGNSPLHF
>TRBJ2-2|.|.|TRBV7-3
TGTGCCAGCAGCCCCTGGCGGGGCGGGGCGAACACCGGGGAGCTGTTTTTT
CASSPWRGGANTGELFF
>TRBJ2-5|TRBD2|once|TRBV7-2
TGTGCCAGCAGCTTACAGCGGGGGCCCCAAGAGACCCAGTACTTC
CASSLQRGPQETQYF
>TRBJ1-1|.|.|TRBV29-1
TGCAGCGTTGAAAAACCGGGGGGAGCATTTCTATACACTGAAGCTTTCTTT
CSVEKPGGAFLYTEAFF
>TRBJ2-7|TRBD2|few|TRBV7-8
TGTGCCAGCAGCTTAGGTTGGCTAGCGGGAGGGCCGCAGTACTTC
CASSLGWLAGGPQYF
>TRBJ1-1|.|few|TRBV5-5
TGTGCCAGCAGCTTGGATACAGCCCTGAGCGGAGCTTTCTTT
CASSLDTALSGAFF
>TRBJ1-2|.|few|TRBV7-2
TGTGCCAGCAGCTTGAACGGACGCTATGGCTACACCTTC
CASSLNGRYGYTF
>TRBJ1-5|TRBD1|.|TRBV12-3/TRBV12-4
TGTGCCAGCACCAAAGGACAGGGGAGTCAGCCCCAGCATTTT
CASTKGQGSQPQHF
>TRBJ2-5|TRBD2|few|TRBV18
TGTGCCAGCTCAGAGACTAGCGGGCCTCAAGAGACCCAGTACTTC
CASSETSGPQETQYF
>TRBJ2-7|.|.|TRBV2
TGTGCCAGCAGTGAAGCAGACGGAGCCGGCCACGAGCAGTACTTC
CASSEADGAGHEQYF
>TRBJ2-7|TRBD2|.|TRBV28
TGTGCCAGCAGGCAACTAGCGGGGAACAACGAGCAGTACTTC
CASRQLAGNNEQYF
>TRBJ2-7|TRBD2|few|TRBV5-1
TGCGCCAGCAGCTTGGATGCGGGGGTGAGCTCCTACGAGCAGTACTTC
CASSLDAGVSSYEQYF
>TRBJ2-7|.|.|TRBV6-2/TRBV6-3
TGTGCCAGCAGTAACCTCCCGCGGACGGGCGAGCAGTACTTC
CASSNLPRTGEQYF
>TRBJ2-7|TRBD1|few|TRBV7-2
TGTGCCAGCAGCCCCACAGGGGGAAACTACGAGCAGTACTTC
CASSPTGGNYEQYF
>TRBJ1-1|.|.|TRBV29-1
TGCAGCGTTGTGAGGGGGGGACCGAACACTGAAGCTTTCTTT
CSVVRGGPNTEAFF
>TRBJ2-3|.|.|TRBV7-9
TGTGCCAGCGAGGGGAGAACAGATACGCAGTATTTT
CASEGRTDTQYF